The clone carrying this T cell receptor (beta chain) was seen once. What it binds is unknown. TCRdb keeps only in-frame clones here, not all; method: immunoSEQ multiplex PCR. This sample has approximately 76,000 clones, with approximately 91% found just once. These data belong to a study of OX40 agonist ivuxolimab in advanced cancers. Study context: In this cohort, patients received ivuxolimab, an agonistic anti-OX40 (CD134) antibody. Patients received intravenous ivuxolimab every 2 weeks at 0.01 to 10 mg/kg.

Regarding the study as a whole: The study found among the lowest clonal expansion in partial responders at 0.1-3.0 mg/kg. Certain nonresponders likewise exhibited a low normalized T-cell clonal expansion.

The CDR3 is 14 residues long. CDR1 and CDR2 (germline): ENHRY, SYGVKD. Trimming took off 2 bases at V and 4 bases at J, with 9 bases between the two ends. Specimen: CD4+ or CD8+ T cells sorted from blood, collected in a trial of the OX40 agonist ivuxolimab. The chain combines TRBV10-3 with TRBJ1-5; D unresolved. The receptor comes from an adult with an advanced solid tumor such as melanoma, head and neck, liver or kidney cancer. CDR3 in amino acids: CAISERGTNQPQHF. CDR3 sequence (DNA): TGTGCCATCAGTGAGCGAGGAACTAATCAGCCCCAGCATTTT.